Following are 30 T cell receptor beta chains from one sample sequenced in a study of blood T cells in healthy people across ages. Together with a sample-barcoded 5' primer, a J-beta primer mix was included in a second PCR lasting roughly 6 to 12 cycles. TCRdb used MiXCR to reprocess the 5' RACE reads, holding one entry per CDR3 protein. The sample shows about 1.8 million distinct CDR3 sequences, just under 50% of them seen only once. Material for sequencing was blood. The source is a woman aged 40 to 55 in good health.

The chain links TRBV2 to TRBJ2-1; D may correspond to TRBD1 or TRBD2 (5 bases each). Germline V CDR1 and CDR2: SNHLY, FYNNEI. This CDR3 is 13 amino acids long. Trimming left V 6 bases short and J 4 bases short, with 10 bases between. The DNA for the CDR3 is TGTGCCAGCAGGATGAGGGGATACAATGAGCAGTTCTTC. It specifies CASRMRGYNEQFF.

V usage is TRBV5-1 and J usage is TRBJ2-1; D is uncertain. CDR3 length: 14 amino acids. CDR1 and CDR2 (germline): SGHRS, YFSETQ. V was shortened by 4 bases and J by 7 bases, with 15 bases between the two germline ends. CDR3 in amino acids: CASSPGPSLNEQFF. The CDR3 coding sequence is TGCGCCAGCAGCCCCGGCCCCTCCTTAAATGAGCAGTTCTTC.

This clonotype was counted many times. The CDR3 sequence is CASSFGDTQYF. The CDR3 region has the DNA TGTGCCAGCAGTTTCGGAGATACGCAGTATTTT. The rearrangement uses TRBV27 and TRBJ2-3; D gene unclear. This CDR3 has 11 amino acids. V lost 3 bases, J lost 5 bases, and 3 bases lay in between. Germline CDR1 is MNHEY and CDR2 is SMNVEV (reference sequence).

V and J are TRBV11-1 and TRBJ2-4; the match to TRBD2 covers 12 bases. In germline, CDR1 is SGHAT, CDR2 FQDESV (reference sequence). This CDR3 has 16 amino acids. After removal of 6 bases from V and 6 bases from J, the junction contained 9 bases not matched to a gene. The CDR3 loop reads CASSHSLTSGGNIQYF. The CDR3 nucleotides are TGTGCCAGCAGTCATTCTCTGACTAGCGGGGGAAACATTCAGTACTTC.

In its sample, this clonotype was seen many times. This chain joins TRBV24-1 and TRBJ2-5; TRBD2 might be the D (6 bases). CDR1 KGHDR and CDR2 SFDVKD come from the germline V gene. The CDR3 runs to 11 residues. The V end lost 7 bases, the J end lost 5 bases, and 7 bases lay between the germline ends. In DNA, the CDR3 is TGTGCCACCAGCAGCGGGGAGACCCAGTACTTC. Translation: CATSSGETQYF.

The chain couples TRBV7-2 to TRBJ2-5; D is possibly TRBD1 (8 bases). This CDR3 has 12 amino acids. V was clipped by 8 bases and J by 5 bases, with 12 bases between them. CDR1 is SGHTA, CDR2 FQGNSA, per germline. CDR3 protein: CASDRGGETQYF. The CDR3 DNA sequence: TGTGCCAGCGACAGGGGAGGGGAGACCCAGTACTTC.

This clonotype showed up just a few times. The chain is built from TRBV7-2 and TRBJ2-5, with D possibly matching TRBD2 (5 bases). This CDR3 region has 16 residues. The germline V gene encodes CDR1 SGHTA and CDR2 FQGNSA. The V end was cut by 0 bases, the J end by 2 bases, with 13 bases between. CDR3 amino acids: CASSLAIDGVQETQYF. Written as DNA, the CDR3 is TGTGCCAGCAGCTTAGCCATTGACGGGGTGCAAGAGACCCAGTACTTC.

The chain joins TRBV27 to TRBJ2-7, with TRBD1 matching 9 bases. V shed 5 bases and J 0 bases; nucleotides not matched to a gene: 5. Germline V gene lookup returns CDR1 MNHEY and CDR2 SMNVEV (reference sequence). CDR3 length equals 15 residues. The CDR3 protein is CASSASGQGSYEQYF. The CDR3 DNA reads TGTGCCAGCAGTGCCTCGGGACAGGGCTCCTACGAGCAGTACTTC.

The table lists this clonotype with a few counts. The chain carries TRBV20-1 and TRBJ2-1; 8 positions agree with TRBD2. The trim removed 3 bases at V and 7 bases at J, leaving 8 bases unmatched. CDR1 and CDR2 (germline): DFQATT, SNEGSKA (reference sequence). CDR3 length equals 14 residues. CDR3 sequence (DNA): TGCAGTGCTAGTGTACAGCGGGGGAGAAATGAGCAGTTCTTC. This codes for CSASVQRGRNEQFF.

The chain combines TRBV5-4 with TRBJ2-7, with no clear D. The DNA end lines up better with TRBJ2-5; the J call may be wrong. Germline loops: CDR1 SGHNT, CDR2 YYREEE (reference sequence). This CDR3 contains 13 residues. CDR3 sequence: CASTSLQEETQYF. For the CDR3, the DNA is TGTGCCAGCACCTCGCTTCAGGAAGAGACCCAGTACTTC.

The chain carries TRBV6-5 and TRBJ2-7; D might be TRBD2 (5 bases). The DNA matches TRBJ2-4 better at its end, which makes the J call doubtful. CDR1 is MNHEY, CDR2 SVGAGI, per germline. The CDR3 loop spans 15 amino acids. The CDR3 protein is CASRSTGTAKNIQYF. In DNA form, the CDR3 reads TGTGCCAGCAGGTCAACGGGAACAGCCAAAAACATTCAGTACTTC.

The chain couples TRBV6-6 to TRBJ2-1; perhaps TRBD2 as D (7 bases). Germline lookup yields CDR1 MNHNY and CDR2 SVGAGI (reference sequence). This CDR3 is built from 15 residues. Deletions cut 6 bases from V and 7 bases from J, with 19 bases between. Here the CDR3 reads CASRENGGPWNEQFF. DNA for the CDR3: TGTGCCAGCAGAGAGAACGGGGGGCCTTGGAATGAGCAGTTCTTC.

About this clonotype: Germline and junction disagree at one end, which may indicate a read error. This rearrangement joins TRBV7-2 to TRBJ2-1; TRBD1 agrees at 9 bases. The V gene's germline CDR1 is SGHTA and CDR2 FQGNSA. The CDR3 loop spans 18 amino acids. The CDR3 reads CASSLTAGTGSRYNEQFF. The DNA of the CDR3 is TGTGCCAGCAGCCTAACAGCGGGGACAGGGTCCCGCTACAATGAGCAGTTCTTT.

The J gene is TRBJ1-2, the V gene TRBV7-9; D not certain. Germline CDR1 reads SEHNR; CDR2 reads FQNEAQ (reference sequence). Trimming removed 4 bases at V and 6 bases at J, with 6 bases between. CDR3 length: 11 amino acids. The CDR3 nucleotides read TGTGCCAGCAGCTCACCGCATGGCTACACCTTC. Translating gives CASSSPHGYTF. Looking up the rest from reference TRBV7-9 and TRBJ1-2 gives the full variable domain: DTGVSQNPRHKITKRGQNVTFRCDPISEHNRLYWYRQTLGQGPEFLTYFQNEAQLEKSRLLSDRFSAERPKGSFSTLEIQRTEQGDSAMYLCASSSPHGYTFGSGTRLTVV.

The chain recombines TRBV21-1 with TRBJ1-1; TRBD1 reflects the table's D call only, with no check against the DNA. TRBV21-1 is listed as a pseudogene. This CDR3 contains 16 residues. CDR3 sequence: CASSKPGQLGNTEAFF. In DNA, the CDR3 is TGTGCCAGCAGCAAACCCGGACAGCTGGGGAACACTGAAGCTTTCTTT.

The genes are TRBV7-2 and TRBJ2-5, with no clear D. V lost 6 bases and J lost 11, with 31 bases in between. Germline CDR1 and CDR2: SGHTA and FQGNSA. CDR3 size: 17 residues. Here the CDR3 reads CASSQPRSPTGYNEQYF. Here the CDR3 DNA reads TGTGCCAGCAGTCAACCTCGCAGCCCGACCGGCTACAATGAGCAGTACTTC.

This clonotype was seen a few times. Mismatch with germline at one junction end may stem from a read error. The gene calls are TRBV7-7 and TRBJ2-1; 15 bases agree with TRBD2. Germline values: CDR1 SSHAT, CDR2 FNYEAQ (reference sequence). CDR3 length: 15 amino acids. The CDR3 DNA follows: TGTGCTAGCAGCCGGACTAGCGGGGGGGCACATGAGCAGTTCTTC. Translating it yields CASSRTSGGAHEQFF.

The V call is TRBV11-3, the J call TRBJ1-2; 9 nucleotides match TRBD1. The CDR3 is made up of 17 amino acids. CDR1 SGHNT and CDR2 YENEEA come from the germline V gene. V lost 2 bases, J lost 0 bases, and 7 bases stayed unmatched. The CDR3 nucleotides read TGTGCCAGCAGCTTAAAGGACAGGGGTTCGGCTAACTATGGCTACACCTTC. Translated: CASSLKDRGSANYGYTF.

V usage is TRBV7-9 and J usage is TRBJ2-1; tentatively, D is TRBD1 or TRBD2 (5 bases each). CDR1 is SEHNR, CDR2 FQNEAQ, per germline (reference sequence). This CDR3 is 14 amino acids long. The V end was cut by 8 bases, the J end by 5 bases, with 16 bases between. The CDR3 coding sequence is TGTGCCAGCTTGCCCCGGGACGCCGACAATGAGCAGTTCTTC. This gives the protein CASLPRDADNEQFF. Using reference TRBV7-9 and TRBJ2-1 for the parts outside the CDR3, the full variable domain is DTGVSQNPRHKITKRGQNVTFRCDPISEHNRLYWYRQTLGQGPEFLTYFQNEAQLEKSRLLSDRFSAERPKGSFSTLEIQRTEQGDSAMYLCASLPRDADNEQFFGPGTRLTVL.

This clonotype has only a few counts. The chain couples TRBV7-6 to TRBJ2-7, with D uncertain. V shed 4 bases and J shed 6 bases, with 16 bases lying between them. The CDR3 covers 14 residues. Germline V gene lookup returns CDR1 SGHVS and CDR2 FNYEAQ. The CDR3 protein is CASSSPVLIGEQYF. The CDR3 bases are TGTGCCAGCAGCTCCCCCGTCTTAATAGGCGAGCAGTACTTC. The full variable domain, completed using reference TRBV7-6 and TRBJ2-7, is GAGVSQSPRYKVTKRGQDVALRCDPISGHVSLYWYRQALGQGPEFLTYFNYEAQQDKSGLPNDRFSAERPEGSISTLTIQRTEQRDSAMYRCASSSPVLIGEQYFGPGTRLTVT.

The CDR3 bases are TGTGCCAGCGATTTCACTAGTCCTTCCTACAATGAGCAGTTCTTC. Amino acids: CASDFTSPSYNEQFF. The genes are TRBV24-1 and TRBJ2-1, with D perhaps TRBD2 (5 bases). This CDR3 is 15 amino acids long. The V end was cut by 11 bases, the J end by 1 base, with 17 bases between. Germline CDR1 KGHDR, CDR2 SFDVKD.

The rearrangement links TRBV29-1 to TRBJ2-6; D is perhaps TRBD2 (5 bases). The V gene lost 4 bases and the J gene lost 2 bases, with 12 bases spanning the gap. The CDR3 has 15 residues. Germline-derived CDR1 and CDR2 are SQVTM and ANQGSEA. Here the CDR3 reads CSVVIREPGANVLTF. As DNA, the CDR3 is TGCAGCGTTGTAATCCGGGAACCTGGGGCCAACGTCCTGACTTTC.

The genes are TRBV3-1 and TRBJ2-3; the D call may be TRBD1 or TRBD2 (7 bases each). The germline CDR1 and CDR2 sequences are LGHDT and YNNKEL (reference sequence). V was pared by 3 bases and J by 4 bases, with 17 bases between. This CDR3 is built from 16 residues. The chain's CDR3 is CASSHRQGGWADTQYF. DNA for the CDR3: TGTGCCAGCAGCCACCGACAGGGAGGGTGGGCAGATACGCAGTATTTT.

The rearrangement joins TRBV5-1 to TRBJ2-7; 9 nucleotides agree with TRBD1. CDR3 size: 15 residues. Trimming cost V 5 bases and J 0 bases; bases outside gene matches: 6. Looked up from germline, CDR1 is SGHRS and CDR2 is YFSETQ. CDR3 in DNA: TGCGCCAGCAGAGAGGGGACAGGGACCTCCTACGAGCAGTACTTC. It yields the protein CASREGTGTSYEQYF.

The chain couples TRBV24-1 to TRBJ2-3; TRBD1 matches 7 bases. There are 15 residues in the CDR3. J was trimmed by 4 bases and V by 3 bases; bases with no gene match: 6. Germline CDR1 KGHDR, CDR2 SFDVKD. CDR3 nucleotides: TGTGCCACCAGTGATGTGAGGCAGGGGGCAGATACGCAGTATTTT. Translated, it gives CATSDVRQGADTQYF.

This chain links TRBV14 with TRBJ2-7; D could derive from TRBD1 or TRBD2 (5 bases each). Trimming pared 3 bases from V and 0 bases from J, leaving 12 bases between. Per germline, CDR1 SGHDN and CDR2 FVKESK. The CDR3 spans 15 residues. The CDR3, as DNA: TGTGCCAGCAGCCACCGGGACGGGGCCTCCTACGAGCAGTACTTC. It codes for CASSHRDGASYEQYF.

In its sample, this clonotype was seen a few times. The rearrangement joins TRBV10-3 to TRBJ2-1; TRBD2 matches 13 bases. J gave up 5 bases and V 4 bases, and 11 bases lay outside the gene matches. The CDR3 is made up of 18 amino acids. Germline CDR1 is ENHRY and CDR2 is SYGVKD. The CDR3 DNA is TGTGCCATCAGTGCCGGACTAGCGGGGGCCGTGAGTGACAATGAGCAGTTCTTC. It yields the protein CAISAGLAGAVSDNEQFF.

The chain has TRBV6-6 and TRBJ2-6, with 13 positions matching TRBD2. The CDR3 runs to 17 residues. After removal of 5 bases from V and 3 bases from J, the junction contained 4 bases not matched to a gene. The V gene's germline CDR1 is MNHNY and CDR2 SVGAGI (reference sequence). For the CDR3, the DNA is TGTGCCAGCAGTAAGACTAGCGGGGGGTATGGGGCCAACGTCCTGACTTTC. This gives the protein CASSKTSGGYGANVLTF.

This clonotype came up a few times. The V gene is TRBV5-6, the J gene TRBJ2-5, with D tentatively TRBD1 (5 bases). Trimming cost V 3 bases and J 4 bases, with 13 bases left between them. In germline, CDR1 is SGHDT, CDR2 YYEEEE. The CDR3 spans 14 residues. In DNA, the CDR3 is TGTGCCAGCAGCTCGACGCGGACACTAGAGACCCAGTACTTC. Its protein is CASSSTRTLETQYF.

This clonotype was seen a handful of times. The chain links TRBV5-1 to TRBJ2-3, with a tentative D call TRBD2 (6 bases). CDR1 is SGHRS, CDR2 YFSETQ, per germline. This CDR3 spans 14 amino acids. Trimming took off 4 bases at V and 4 bases at J, with 13 bases between the two ends. The CDR3 loop is CASSIRDSADTQYF. CDR3 DNA sequence: TGCGCCAGCAGCATACGGGACTCTGCAGATACGCAGTATTTT.